The T cell receptor (beta chain) under discussion was sequenced for a study of T cell responses to AZD1222 COVID-19 vaccine. Notes on the study in general: The CD4 TCRs associated with vaccination extended across spike and predominated at 160-218 and 743-854. Clonal diversity was possibly underestimated, and white British individuals and females predominated among donors.

Repertoires were generated with immunoSEQ multiplex PCR, while TCRdb's copy carries only in-frame clones and drops some. Of 150,000 to 200,000 clones listed, around 87% were seen once; the top ten hold around 2.9%. This clone was recorded once. Antigen specificity is unknown. V lost 1 base and J 4 bases, leaving 10 bases between the germline ends. CDR1 is SGHTA and CDR2 is FQGNSA in the germline V gene. The CDR3 spans 14 residues. This specimen was peripheral blood, taken on day 0 of MenACWY control vaccination. The sequence came from an adult in good health. V gene TRBV7-2 combines with J gene TRBJ1-2; TRBD1 might be the D (5 bases). The chain's CDR3 is CASSLGRERYGYTF. CDR3 sequence (DNA): TGTGCCAGCAGCTTAGGCAGGGAACGCTATGGCTACACCTTC.